This TCR beta chain came from a study of CD8+CD57+ T cells in acquired aplastic anemia. Study background: The sorted CD4+ and CD8+ cells yielded an average around 3.2 ug of DNA.

CDR1 and CDR2 (germline): SGHRS, YFSETQ. V gave up 5 bases and J gave up 6 bases, with 14 bases separating them. There are 14 residues in the CDR3. Patients included in sequencing had previously demonstrated CD8+CD57+ cell expansion by flow cytometry. All patients were therapy-naive when blood was sampled. It was genomic DNA that served as the template for profiling TCR beta VDJ and CDR3. MiXCR, applied by TCRdb to the reads, yields one record per CDR3 protein. Altogether roughly 190,000 distinct CDR3 sequences are present, around half being singletons, with the ten largest covering about 9.5%. Study-level results: The number of CD8+ CDR3 sequences shared by patients and controls was twenty-nine.

This clonotype was observed many times. The antigen is undetermined. V usage is TRBV5-1 and J usage is TRBJ1-4, with no clear D. Sequencing was performed on sorted CD4+, CD8+, or CD8+CD57+ T cells (not recorded which) from PBMCs. This receptor was identified in a human donor with aplastic anemia. The CDR3 loop reads CASRKGAADEKLFF. The DNA for the CDR3 is TGCGCCAGCAGAAAGGGAGCGGCCGATGAAAAACTGTTTTTT.